These 6 T cell receptor beta chains came from one sample sequenced in a study of T cells of healthy individuals. Each CDR3 protein gets one entry after TCRdb re-called the 5' RACE reads with MiXCR. The sample includes 95,000 to 100,000 distinct CDR3 sequences, roughly 15% of them seen just once. Every receptor here comes from a human donor in good health.

This clonotype turned up a few times. The genes are TRBV4-3 and TRBJ1-2, with no clear D. Germline loops: CDR1 LGHNA, CDR2 YSLEER. The CDR3 has 13 amino acids. Trimming took 2 bases from V and 7 from J, leaving 11 bases between them. Written as DNA, the CDR3 is TGCGCCAGCAGCCAAAGCTCCACTGCTGGCTACACCTTC. Protein sequence: CASSQSSTAGYTF.

The chain joins TRBV7-2 to TRBJ1-5; a possible D gene is TRBD1 (6 bases). V gave up 2 bases and J gave up 2 bases, with 7 bases separating them. The germline V gene encodes CDR1 SGHTA and CDR2 FQGNSA. The CDR3 runs 14 residues. The CDR3 nucleotides read TGTGCCAGCAGCTTACCAGGGGGCAATCAGCCCCAGCATTTT. It translates to CASSLPGGNQPQHF.

This chain uses TRBV20-1 with TRBJ1-2, with a weak D call TRBD1 (6 bases). Trimming cost V 0 bases and J 3 bases, with 20 bases left between them. Germline V gene lookup returns CDR1 DFQATT and CDR2 SNEGSKA (reference sequence). The CDR3 consists of 17 residues. This chain's CDR3 is CSARDTKGQTEDYGYTF. The CDR3 DNA reads as TGCAGTGCTAGAGATACGAAAGGACAGACAGAGGACTATGGCTACACCTTC.

This chain links TRBV28 with TRBJ1-5; no reliable D call. The CDR3 sequence is 14 residues long. Trimming shortened V by 7 bases and J by 2 bases, and 12 bases separated the two germline ends. From germline, CDR1 is MDHEN and CDR2 SYDVKM. The DNA of the CDR3 is TGTGCCAGCACCTCCCCGGGTCGCAATCAGCCCCAGCATTTT. It specifies CASTSPGRNQPQHF.

CDR3 region: CSVESTGAGYGYTF. The CDR3 DNA is TGCAGCGTTGAATCCACAGGAGCCGGCTATGGCTACACCTTC. The genes are TRBV29-1 and TRBJ1-2; weak D call: TRBD1 (5 bases). Germline V lookup: CDR1 SQVTM, CDR2 ANQGSEA. The CDR3 consists of 14 residues. V was clipped by 2 bases and J by 4 bases, with 14 bases between them. Using reference TRBV29-1 and TRBJ1-2 for the parts outside the CDR3, the full variable domain is SAVISQKPSRDICQRGTSLTIQCQVDSQVTMMFWYRQQPGQSLTLIATANQGSEATYESGFVIDKFPISRPNLTFSTLTVSNMSPEDSSIYLCSVESTGAGYGYTFGSGTRLTVV.

This clonotype has a handful of counts. CDR3 residues: CSARRTGRGGEQFF. Written as DNA, the CDR3 is TGCAGTGCTAGACGAACAGGGCGGGGAGGTGAGCAGTTCTTC. The V call is TRBV20-1, the J call TRBJ2-1; D possibly matches TRBD1 or TRBD2 (6 bases each). The CDR3 length is 14 residues. Germline assignment: CDR1 DFQATT and CDR2 SNEGSKA (reference sequence). V lost 2 bases to trimming and J lost 9 bases, with 17 bases between them.